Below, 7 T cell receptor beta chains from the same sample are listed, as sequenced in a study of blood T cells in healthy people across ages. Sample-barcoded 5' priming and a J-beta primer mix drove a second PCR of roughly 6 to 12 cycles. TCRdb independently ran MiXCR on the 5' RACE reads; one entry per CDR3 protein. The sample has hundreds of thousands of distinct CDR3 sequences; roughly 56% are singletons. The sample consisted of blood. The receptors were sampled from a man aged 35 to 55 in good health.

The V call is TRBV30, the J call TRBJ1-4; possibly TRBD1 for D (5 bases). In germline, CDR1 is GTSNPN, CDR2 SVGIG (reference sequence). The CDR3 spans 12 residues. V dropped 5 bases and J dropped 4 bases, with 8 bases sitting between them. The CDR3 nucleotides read TGTGCCTGGGACAGCGGTAATGAAAAACTGTTTTTT. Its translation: CAWDSGNEKLFF.

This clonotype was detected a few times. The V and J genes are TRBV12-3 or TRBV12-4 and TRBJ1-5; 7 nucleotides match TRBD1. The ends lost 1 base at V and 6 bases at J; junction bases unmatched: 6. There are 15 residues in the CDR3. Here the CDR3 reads CASSLVGGGGQPQHF. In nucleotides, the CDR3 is TGTGCCAGCAGTTTAGTAGGGGGCGGGGGTCAGCCCCAGCATTTT.

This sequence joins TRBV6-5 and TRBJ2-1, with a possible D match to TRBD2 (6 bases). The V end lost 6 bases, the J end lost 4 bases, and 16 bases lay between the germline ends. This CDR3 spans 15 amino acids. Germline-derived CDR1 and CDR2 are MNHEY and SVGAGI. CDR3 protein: CASSPDAGPYNEQFF. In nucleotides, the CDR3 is TGTGCCAGCAGCCCCGACGCGGGACCGTACAATGAGCAGTTCTTC.

This chain's CDR3 is CASSPLAGSTYEQYF. The DNA for the CDR3 is TGTGCCAGCAGCCCGCTAGCGGGGTCGACCTACGAGCAGTACTTC. V and J are TRBV13 and TRBJ2-7; TRBD2 matches at 9 bases. Germline assignment: CDR1 PRHDT and CDR2 FYEKMQ (reference sequence). The CDR3 runs 15 residues. Germline trimming cut 5 bases from V and 2 bases from J; bases unmatched to any gene: 7.

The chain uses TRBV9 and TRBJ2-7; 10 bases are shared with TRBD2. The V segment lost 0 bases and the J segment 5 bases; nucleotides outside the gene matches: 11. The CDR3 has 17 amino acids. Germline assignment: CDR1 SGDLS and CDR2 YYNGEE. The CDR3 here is CASSVGSGIAGGDEQYF. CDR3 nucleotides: TGTGCCAGCAGCGTAGGTTCCGGGATAGCGGGAGGTGACGAGCAGTACTTC.

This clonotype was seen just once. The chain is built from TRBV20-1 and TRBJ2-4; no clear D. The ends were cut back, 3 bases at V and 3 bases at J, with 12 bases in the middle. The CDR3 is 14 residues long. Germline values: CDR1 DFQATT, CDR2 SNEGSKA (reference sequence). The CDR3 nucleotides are TGCAGTGCTAGTGCGGATTTGAGCAAAAACATTCAGTACTTC. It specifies CSASADLSKNIQYF.

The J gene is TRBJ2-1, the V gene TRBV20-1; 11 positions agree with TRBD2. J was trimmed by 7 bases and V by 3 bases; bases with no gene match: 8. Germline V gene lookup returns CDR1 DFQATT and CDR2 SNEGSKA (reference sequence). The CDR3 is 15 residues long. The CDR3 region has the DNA TGCAGTGCTAGTGATCGAGGGACTAGCGGAAATGAGCAGTTCTTC. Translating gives CSASDRGTSGNEQFF.